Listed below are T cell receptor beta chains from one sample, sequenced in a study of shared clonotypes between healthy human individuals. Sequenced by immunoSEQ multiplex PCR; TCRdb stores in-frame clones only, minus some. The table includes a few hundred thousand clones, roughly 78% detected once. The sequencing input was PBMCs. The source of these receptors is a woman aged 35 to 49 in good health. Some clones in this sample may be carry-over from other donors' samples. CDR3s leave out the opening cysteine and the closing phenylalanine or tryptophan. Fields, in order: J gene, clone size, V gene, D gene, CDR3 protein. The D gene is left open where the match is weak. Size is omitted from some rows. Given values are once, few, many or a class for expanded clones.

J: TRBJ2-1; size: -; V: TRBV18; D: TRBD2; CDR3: ASSPTDSGSGLNEQF
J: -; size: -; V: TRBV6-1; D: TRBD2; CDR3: ASSAETSGSYEQY
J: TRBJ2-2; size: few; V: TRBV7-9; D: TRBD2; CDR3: ASSLAGLAGNTGELF
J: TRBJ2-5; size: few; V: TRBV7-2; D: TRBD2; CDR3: ASSTGTSTPETQY
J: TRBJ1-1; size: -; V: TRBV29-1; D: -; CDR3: SATEGTNTEAF
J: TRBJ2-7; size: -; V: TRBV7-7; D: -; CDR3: ASSSFVGDEQY
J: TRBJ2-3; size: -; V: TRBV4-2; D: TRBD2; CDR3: ASSQEGTSGTDTQY
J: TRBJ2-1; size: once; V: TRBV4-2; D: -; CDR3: ASSLPGVVDNEQF
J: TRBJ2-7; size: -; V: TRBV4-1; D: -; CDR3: ASSPRQTTYEQY
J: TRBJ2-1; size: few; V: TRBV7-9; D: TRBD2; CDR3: ASSRTSSEQF
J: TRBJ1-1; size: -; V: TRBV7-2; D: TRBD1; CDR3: ASSSESGQGRMAF
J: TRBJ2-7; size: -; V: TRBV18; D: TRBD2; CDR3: ASSPPSGSPYEQY
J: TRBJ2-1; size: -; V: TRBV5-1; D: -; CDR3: ASSRDGRNEQF
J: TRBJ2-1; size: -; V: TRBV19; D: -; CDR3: ASSIGGIYNEQF
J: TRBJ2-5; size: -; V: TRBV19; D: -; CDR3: ASSTHFPEETQY
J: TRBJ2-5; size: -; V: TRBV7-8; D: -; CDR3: ASSPRTDQETQY
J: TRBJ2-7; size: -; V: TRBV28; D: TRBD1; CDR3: ASSLGVTGLSYEQY
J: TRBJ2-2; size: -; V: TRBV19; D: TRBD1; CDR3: ASSTRTGGNTGELF
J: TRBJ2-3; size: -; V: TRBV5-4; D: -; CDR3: ASSLESTDTQY
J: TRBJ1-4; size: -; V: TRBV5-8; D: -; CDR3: ASSPRTEKLF
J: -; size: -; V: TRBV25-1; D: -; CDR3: ASSDPESRREISYEQY
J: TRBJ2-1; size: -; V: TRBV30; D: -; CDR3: AWSVGNEQF
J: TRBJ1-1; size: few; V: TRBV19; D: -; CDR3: ASSALGVDTEAF
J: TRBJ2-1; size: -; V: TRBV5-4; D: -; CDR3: ASSLAGPSYNEQF
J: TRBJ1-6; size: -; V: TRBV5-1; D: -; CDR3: ASSLVDGNSPLH
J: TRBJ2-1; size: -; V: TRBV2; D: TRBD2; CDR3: ASRRSSGRGSEQF